Following are 5 T cell receptor beta chains from one sample sequenced in a study of T cell repertoires in cytomegalovirus infection. TCRdb analysed the reads with MiXCR anew, one entry per CDR3 protein. The sample lists around 100,000 distinct CDR3 sequences; over 25% were seen once. These receptors have no identified antigens. The sequences come from CD8+ T cells from cultured PBMCs, collected from culture after CMV antigen stimulation. The receptors were gathered from a human donor in good health (CMV status not recorded). Some clones in this sample may be carry-over from other donors' samples.

Only a few counts were recorded for this clonotype. The chain couples TRBV5-1 to TRBJ2-7; 9 bases align to TRBD1. The CDR3 spans 15 residues. From germline, CDR1 is SGHRS and CDR2 YFSETQ. V lost 4 bases and J lost 1; bases outside the gene matches: 6. The CDR3 region is CASSLTGGSSYEQYF. CDR3 DNA: TGCGCCAGCAGCCTTACAGGGGGCTCATCCTACGAGCAGTACTTC.

This clonotype came up a few times. The chain employs TRBV20-1 and TRBJ2-3, with 9 bases matching TRBD2. Germline values: CDR1 DFQATT, CDR2 SNEGSKA (reference sequence). The CDR3 consists of 15 residues. Here the CDR3 reads CSAIRLAESTDTQYF. The CDR3 DNA reads TGCAGCGCAATACGACTAGCGGAGAGCACAGATACGCAGTATTTT.

The sample holds many counts of this clonotype. The chain couples TRBV7-8 to TRBJ2-5; D is undetermined. This CDR3 comprises 11 residues. The germline V and J ends were trimmed by 4 bases and 2 bases, with 2 bases remaining between them. Looked up from germline, CDR1 is SGHVS and CDR2 is FQNEAQ. The CDR3 bases are TGTGCCAGCAGCTATCAAGAGACCCAGTACTTC. Its translation: CASSYQETQYF.

This clonotype has a handful of counts. The V call is TRBV7-8, the J call TRBJ1-2, with unresolved D. Germline V gene lookup returns CDR1 SGHVS and CDR2 FQNEAQ. The CDR3 loop spans 14 amino acids. Written as DNA, the CDR3 is TGTGCGACGCAGGCGGCCTCTGCGTTGTATGGCTACACCTTC. This sequence encodes CATQAASALYGYTF. Drawing the rest from reference TRBV7-8 and TRBJ1-2, the complete variable domain is GAGVSQSPRYKVAKRGQDVALRCDPISGHVSLFWYQQALGQGPEFLTYFQNEAQLDKSGLPSDRFFAERPEGSVSTLKIQRTQQEDSAVYLCATQAASALYGYTFGSGTRLTVV.

This clonotype was recorded many times. The V and J genes are TRBV7-2 and TRBJ2-1; D may be TRBD1 or TRBD2 (6 bases each). CDR3 length: 15 residues. CDR1 is SGHTA, CDR2 FQGNSA, per germline. V was shortened by 2 bases and J by 2 bases, with 10 bases between the two germline ends. CDR3 coding DNA: TGTGCCAGCAGCTTAAGACGGGGGCCCTACAATGAGCAGTTCTTC. This translates into CASSLRRGPYNEQFF. Based on the CDR3 plus reference TRBV7-2 and TRBJ2-1, the full variable domain is GAGVSQSPSNKVTEKGKDVELRCDPISGHTALYWYRQSLGQGLEFLIYFQGNSAPDKSGLPSDRFSAERTGGSVSTLTIQRTQQEDSAVYLCASSLRRGPYNEQFFGPGTRLTVL.